This TCR beta chain is from a study of blood T cell repertoires in COVID-19. Across the study: The study drew acute and convalescent COVID-19 samples from the United States, Italy and Spain. From T cells, B-cell-depleted T cells, or PBMCs came the material, which was cDNA or gDNA.

Assay used: immunoSEQ multiplex PCR; TCRdb lists only in-frame clones, some missing. Of fewer than 450,000 clones listed, around 86% were seen once; the top ten hold about 6%. The sequence derives from a woman in her forties or fifties with COVID-19, enrolled during active disease. Sequenced: peripheral blood.

CDR3 bases: TGCAGCGTTGAGTTCTGGTCCACCACAAGTAGCGCAGATACGCAGTATTTT. As protein: CSVEFWSTTSSADTQYF. This rearrangement joins TRBV29-1 to TRBJ2-3, with D possibly TRBD2 on 5 matching bases. The V gene's germline CDR1 is SQVTM and CDR2 ANQGSEA. The V gene lost 3 bases and the J gene lost 4 bases, with 23 bases spanning the gap. CDR3 length: 17 amino acids.